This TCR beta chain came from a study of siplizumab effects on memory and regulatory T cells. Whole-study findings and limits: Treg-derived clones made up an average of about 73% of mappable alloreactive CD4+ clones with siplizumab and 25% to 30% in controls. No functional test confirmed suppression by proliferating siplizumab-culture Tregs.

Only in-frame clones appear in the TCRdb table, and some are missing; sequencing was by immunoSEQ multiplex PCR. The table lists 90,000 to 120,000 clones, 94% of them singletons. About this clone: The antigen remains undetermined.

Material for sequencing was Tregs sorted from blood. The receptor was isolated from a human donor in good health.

CDR3: CASSLTAGLRTNEKLFF. The DNA of the CDR3 is TGTGCCAGCAGCTTAACGGCAGGTCTCAGGACTAATGAAAAACTGTTTTTT. The rearrangement links TRBV11-1 to TRBJ1-4; no firm D call. V lost 2 bases and J 2 bases, leaving 15 bases between the germline ends. The CDR3 has 17 amino acids. Germline-derived CDR1 and CDR2 are SGHAT and FQDESV (reference sequence).